One T cell receptor (beta chain) is described in this entry. Antigen unknown. The data belong to a study of CD8+ T cells in alopecia areata. About the research overall: A 6-month off-drug phase came after tofacitinib, which had lasted 6 to 18 months.

Investigators isolated RNA and reverse transcribed it into cDNA to act as the sequencing template. The assay was immunoSEQ multiplex PCR, and TCRdb's table has in-frame clones only and misses some. Among fewer than 200,000 clones listed, roughly 70% were seen once. Broader study findings: Mice showed TCR sharing more clearly than patients did, possibly owing to HLA. The study also sequences resident alphabeta T cells of normal skin in scalp samples.

J was trimmed by 7 bases and V by 6 bases; bases with no gene match: 11. CDR1 is SQVTM, CDR2 ANQGSEA, per germline. The CDR3 extends over 14 amino acids. Here the sequenced sample was CD8+ T cells sorted from blood, taken at week 0. The gene calls are TRBV29-1 and TRBJ1-1; 10 bases line up with TRBD1. This sequence was found in a human donor with alopecia areata. CDR3 residues: CSVPPLGQGIEAFF. Written as DNA, the CDR3 is TGCAGCGTCCCCCCCCTGGGACAGGGGATTGAAGCTTTCTTT.